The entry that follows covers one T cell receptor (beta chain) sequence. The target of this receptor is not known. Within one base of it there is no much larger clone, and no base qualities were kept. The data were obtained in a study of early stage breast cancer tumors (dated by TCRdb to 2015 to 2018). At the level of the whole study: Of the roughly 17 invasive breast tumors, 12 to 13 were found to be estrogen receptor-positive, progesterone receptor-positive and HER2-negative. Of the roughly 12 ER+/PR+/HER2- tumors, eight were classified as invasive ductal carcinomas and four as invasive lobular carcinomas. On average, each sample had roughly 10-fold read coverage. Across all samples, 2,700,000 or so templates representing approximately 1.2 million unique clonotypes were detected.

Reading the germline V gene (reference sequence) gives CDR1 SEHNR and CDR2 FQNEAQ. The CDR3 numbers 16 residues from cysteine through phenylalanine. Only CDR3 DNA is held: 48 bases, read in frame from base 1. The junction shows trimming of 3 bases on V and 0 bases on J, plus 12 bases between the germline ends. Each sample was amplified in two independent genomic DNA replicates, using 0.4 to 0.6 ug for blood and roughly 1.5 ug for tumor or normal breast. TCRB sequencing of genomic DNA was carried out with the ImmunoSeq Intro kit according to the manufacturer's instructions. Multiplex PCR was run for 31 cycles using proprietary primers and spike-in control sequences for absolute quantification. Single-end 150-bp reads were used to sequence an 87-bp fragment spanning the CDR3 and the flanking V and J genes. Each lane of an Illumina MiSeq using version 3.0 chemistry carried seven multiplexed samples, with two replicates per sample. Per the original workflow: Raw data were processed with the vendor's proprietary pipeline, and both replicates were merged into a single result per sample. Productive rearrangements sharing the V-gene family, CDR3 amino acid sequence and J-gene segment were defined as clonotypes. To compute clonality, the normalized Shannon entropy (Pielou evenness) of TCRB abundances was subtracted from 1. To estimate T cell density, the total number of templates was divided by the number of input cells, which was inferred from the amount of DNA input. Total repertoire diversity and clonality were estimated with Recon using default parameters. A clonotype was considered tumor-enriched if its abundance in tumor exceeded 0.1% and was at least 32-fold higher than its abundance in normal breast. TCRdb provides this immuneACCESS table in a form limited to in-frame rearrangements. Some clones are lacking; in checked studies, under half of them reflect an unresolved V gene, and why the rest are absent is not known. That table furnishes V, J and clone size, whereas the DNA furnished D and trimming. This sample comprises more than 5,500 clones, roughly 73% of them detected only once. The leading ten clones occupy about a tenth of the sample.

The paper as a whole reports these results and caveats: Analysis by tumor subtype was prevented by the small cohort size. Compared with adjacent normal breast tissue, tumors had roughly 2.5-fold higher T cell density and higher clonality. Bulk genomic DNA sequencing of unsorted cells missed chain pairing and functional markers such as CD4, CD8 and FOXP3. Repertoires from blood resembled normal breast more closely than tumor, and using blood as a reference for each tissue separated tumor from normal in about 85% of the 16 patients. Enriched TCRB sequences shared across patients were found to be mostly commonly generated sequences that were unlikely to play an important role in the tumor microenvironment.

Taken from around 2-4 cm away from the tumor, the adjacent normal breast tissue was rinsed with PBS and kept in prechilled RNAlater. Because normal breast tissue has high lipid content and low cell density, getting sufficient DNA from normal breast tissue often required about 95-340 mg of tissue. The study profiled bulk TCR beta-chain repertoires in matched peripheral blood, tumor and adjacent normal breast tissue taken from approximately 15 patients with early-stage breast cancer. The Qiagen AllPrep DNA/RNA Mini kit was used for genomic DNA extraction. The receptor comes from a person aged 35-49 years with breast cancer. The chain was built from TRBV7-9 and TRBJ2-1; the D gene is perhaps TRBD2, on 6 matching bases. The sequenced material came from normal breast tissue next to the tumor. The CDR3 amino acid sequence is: CASSFWRESSYNEQFF. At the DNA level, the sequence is TGTGCCAGCAGCTTTTGGAGGGAGAGCTCCTACAATGAGCAGTTCTTC.